These 17 T cell receptor beta chains came from one sample sequenced in a study of CD8 T cells in Susac syndrome. Random hexamers primed reverse transcription of about 0.45 to 1 ug RNA. TCRdb used MiXCR to reprocess the immunoSEQ multiplex PCR reads, holding one entry per CDR3 protein. The data show hundreds of thousands of distinct CDR3 sequences, roughly 95% seen once. Sequenced input: CD4+ T cells from PBMCs. These receptors originate from a human donor with Susac syndrome.

V gene TRBV20-1 combines with J gene TRBJ2-1, with 8 bases lining up with TRBD2. Germline V gene data show CDR1 as DFQATT and CDR2 as SNEGSKA (reference sequence). Trimming removed 6 bases from V and 8 bases from J; junction bases left unmatched: 12. This CDR3 contains 14 residues. CDR3 loop: CSATPGLVDDEQFF. CDR3 nucleotide sequence: TGCAGTGCCACCCCGGGACTAGTCGACGATGAGCAGTTCTTC.

The chain links TRBV29-1 to TRBJ1-1, with TRBD1 identical over 7 bases. The CDR3 is 12 amino acids. Trimming took 7 bases from V and 6 from J; bases not matched to a gene: 8. Per the germline V gene, CDR1 is SQVTM and CDR2 is ANQGSEA. CDR3 coding DNA: TGCAGCGGTGACAGGGTCGGGGCTGAAGCTTTCTTT. Its translation: CSGDRVGAEAFF.

The count of this clonotype is one. J is TRBJ2-3 and V is TRBV20-1; 7 bases match TRBD2. The ends lost 5 bases at V and 4 bases at J; junction bases unmatched: 12. Germline-derived CDR1 and CDR2 are DFQATT and SNEGSKA (reference sequence). The CDR3 extends over 15 amino acids. The CDR3 region has the DNA TGCAGTGCTCCGGCGGCGGGACTACACTCAGATACGCAGTATTTT. Protein sequence: CSAPAAGLHSDTQYF.

The V call is TRBV20-1, the J call TRBJ2-7; TRBD1 matches at 10 bases. The CDR3 is made up of 14 amino acids. From germline, CDR1 is DFQATT and CDR2 SNEGSKA (reference sequence). The V and J ends lost 7 bases and 2 bases, in that order; junction bases with no gene match: 8. CDR3 in amino acids: CSVRWDRGTYEQYF. In nucleotides, the CDR3 is TGCAGTGTCCGGTGGGACAGGGGAACCTACGAGCAGTACTTC.

This rearrangement joins TRBV6-5 to TRBJ1-5; TRBD1 might be the D (5 bases). The V gene lost 5 bases and the J gene lost 3 bases, with 8 bases spanning the gap. Germline V gene lookup returns CDR1 MNHEY and CDR2 SVGAGI. The length of the CDR3 is 13 residues. CDR3 nucleotides: TGTGCCAGCAGTCGGGGGTCCAATCAGCCCCAGCATTTT. Translated, it gives CASSRGSNQPQHF.

The genes are TRBV20-1 and TRBJ1-5, with unresolved D. Deletions cut 4 bases from V and 7 bases from J, with 14 bases between. Germline values: CDR1 DFQATT, CDR2 SNEGSKA (reference sequence). The CDR3 length is 13 residues. The CDR3 here is CSAISLLGQPQHF. The DNA of the CDR3 is TGCAGTGCTATAAGCCTCTTAGGGCAGCCCCAGCATTTT.

V gene TRBV20-1 combines with J gene TRBJ1-4, with 8 nucleotides matching TRBD1. This CDR3 region has 14 residues. V shed 5 bases, J shed 5 bases, and the junction held 7 bases outside the gene matches. Germline loops: CDR1 DFQATT, CDR2 SNEGSKA (reference sequence). The CDR3 sequence: CSASWDRWNEKLFF. The CDR3 DNA reads TGCAGTGCTTCCTGGGACAGGTGGAATGAAAAACTGTTTTTT.

The chain joins TRBV12-3 or TRBV12-4 to TRBJ2-7, with 7 bases lining up with TRBD2. This CDR3 region has 15 residues. Losses at the gene ends were 0 bases for V and 9 bases for J; bases not matched to a gene: 11. The CDR3 spells CASSLAPAGDSGQYF. The CDR3, as DNA: TGTGCCAGCAGTTTAGCGCCGGCGGGAGATAGTGGGCAGTACTTC.

The rearrangement links TRBV10-2 to TRBJ2-1; D is undetermined. The V end lost 0 bases, the J end lost 8 bases, and 8 bases lay between the germline ends. CDR3 length: 13 amino acids. The germline gives CDR1 WSHSY, CDR2 SAAADI. The CDR3 nucleotides are TGCGCCAGCAGTGAGTCGACTCCCCATGAGCAGTTCTTC. Its protein is CASSESTPHEQFF.

This clonotype has a single count. This rearrangement joins TRBV7-9 to TRBJ2-7; TRBD2 matches at 8 bases. The CDR3 has 14 amino acids. The J segment lost 1 base and the V segment lost 8 bases, leaving 7 bases of the junction unmatched. Germline assignment: CDR1 SEHNR and CDR2 FQNEAQ (reference sequence). The DNA of the CDR3 is TGTGCCAGCTCCCGGGAGGGGATATCCTACGAGCAGTACTTC. Encoded protein: CASSREGISYEQYF.

CDR3 loop: CASSLTGPGEAFF. The CDR3 DNA sequence: TGCGCCAGCAGCTTGACCGGCCCCGGAGAAGCTTTCTTT. The gene calls are TRBV5-1 and TRBJ1-1; D ambiguous. V dropped 1 base and J dropped 8 bases, with 12 bases sitting between them. Looked up from germline, CDR1 is SGHRS and CDR2 is YFSETQ. The CDR3 is 13 amino acids.

The V call is TRBV12-3 or TRBV12-4, the J call TRBJ1-1; 7 nucleotides match TRBD1. This CDR3 has 15 residues. Trimming cost V 5 bases and J 5 bases; bases outside gene matches: 11. CDR3 amino acids: CASSLDQGERTEAFF. The CDR3 DNA is TGTGCCAGCAGTCTCGACCAGGGGGAGAGGACTGAAGCTTTCTTT.

This sequence joins TRBV30 and TRBJ2-7; 8 bases are a match to TRBD1. J gave up 3 bases and V 8 bases, and 12 bases lay outside the gene matches. Germline CDR1 and CDR2: GTSNPN and SVGIG (reference sequence). The CDR3 is 14 residues long. CDR3 nucleotides: TGTGCCCGCTCGGGAACAGGGGGGTACTACGAGCAGTACTTC. This sequence encodes CARSGTGGYYEQYF. Using reference TRBV30 and TRBJ2-7 for the parts outside the CDR3, the full variable domain is SQTIHQWPATLVQPVGSPLSLECTVEGTSNPNLYWYRQAAGRGLQLLFYSVGIGQISSEVPQNLSASRPQDRQFILSSKKLLLSDSGFYLCARSGTGGYYEQYFGPGTRLTVT.

The V gene is TRBV9, the J gene TRBJ1-5, with 7 positions matching TRBD1. The CDR3 consists of 15 residues. With 4 bases clipped from V and 4 bases from J, the junction kept 8 bases outside the gene matches. The V gene's germline CDR1 is SGDLS and CDR2 YYNGEE. The CDR3 DNA is TGTGCCAGCAGCCCACCCGGGACAGCGAATCAGCCCCAGCATTTT. As protein: CASSPPGTANQPQHF. Supplemented by reference TRBV9 and TRBJ1-5, the full variable domain reads DSGVTQTPKHLITATGQRVTLRCSPRSGDLSVYWYQQSLDQGLQFLIQYYNGEERAKGNILERFSAQQFPDLHSELNLSSLELGDSALYFCASSPPGTANQPQHFGDGTRLSIL.

This rearrangement joins TRBV30 to TRBJ1-4, with unresolved D. Germline CDR1 and CDR2: GTSNPN and SVGIG (reference sequence). The CDR3 is 11 amino acids. V lost 6 bases, J lost 4 bases, and 6 bases lay in between. CDR3: CACQHNEKLFF. The CDR3 coding sequence is TGTGCCTGTCAGCATAATGAAAAACTGTTTTTT.

This clonotype came up once. The chain carries TRBV5-1 and TRBJ1-1; tentative D call: TRBD1 (6 bases). CDR1 and CDR2 from the germline V gene are SGHRS and YFSETQ. V lost 3 bases to trimming and J lost 1 base, with 10 bases between them. The CDR3 runs to 14 residues. In DNA form, the CDR3 reads TGCGCCAGCAGCTCCACAGGGAAGAACACTGAAGCTTTCTTT. Translating it yields CASSSTGKNTEAFF.

The chain uses TRBV10-3 and TRBJ1-1; no definite D call. Germline V gives CDR1 ENHRY, CDR2 SYGVKD. Trimming pared 7 bases from V and 6 bases from J, leaving 18 bases between. The CDR3 has 14 amino acids. The CDR3 reads CAIKFDLKGPEAFF. As DNA, the CDR3 is TGTGCCATCAAATTCGACCTCAAGGGCCCTGAAGCTTTCTTT.